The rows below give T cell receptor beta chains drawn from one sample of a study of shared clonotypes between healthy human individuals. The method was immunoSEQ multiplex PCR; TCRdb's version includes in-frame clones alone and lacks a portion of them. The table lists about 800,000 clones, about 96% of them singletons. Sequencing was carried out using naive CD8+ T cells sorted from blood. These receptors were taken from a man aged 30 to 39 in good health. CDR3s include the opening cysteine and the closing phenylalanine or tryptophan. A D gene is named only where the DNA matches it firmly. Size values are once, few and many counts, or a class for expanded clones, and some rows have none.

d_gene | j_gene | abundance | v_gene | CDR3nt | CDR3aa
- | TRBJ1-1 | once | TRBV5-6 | TGTGCCAGCAGCTTTAACCCCGGCGATTACAGTGAAGCTTTCTTT | CASSFNPGDYSEAFF
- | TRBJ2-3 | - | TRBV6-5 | TGTGCCAGCAGTCCCAACTTAGATACGCAGTATTTT | CASSPNLDTQYF
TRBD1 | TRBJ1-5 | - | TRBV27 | TGTGCCAGCAGCTCCCAGGGGGCACGGCAGCCCCAGCATTTT | CASSSQGARQPQHF
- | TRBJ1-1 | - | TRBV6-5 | TGTGCCAGCAGTTATAATACAGGGAACACTGAAGCTTTCTTT | CASSYNTGNTEAFF
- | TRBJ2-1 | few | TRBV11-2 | TGTGCCAGCACCCCCATCGTTGAGCAGTTCTTC | CASTPIVEQFF
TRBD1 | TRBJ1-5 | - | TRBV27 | TGTGCCAGCAGTCCCGGGACAGGGTGGGGTCAGCCCCAGCATTTT | CASSPGTGWGQPQHF
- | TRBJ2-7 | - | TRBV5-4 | TGTGCCAGCAGCATCGGCTCCTACGAGCAGTACTTC | CASSIGSYEQYF
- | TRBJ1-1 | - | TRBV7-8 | TGTGCCAGCAGCCGCTCCGGGACAAAGAACACTGAAGCTTTCTTT | CASSRSGTKNTEAFF
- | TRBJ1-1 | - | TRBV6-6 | TGTGCCAGCAGTTACTCCAGGGAATGGCGAGATACTGAAGCTTTCTTT | CASSYSREWRDTEAFF
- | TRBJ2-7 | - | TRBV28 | TGTGCCAGCACTCGAGAGTCTGGCGACGAGCAGTACTTC | CASTRESGDEQYF
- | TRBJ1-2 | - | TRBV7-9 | TGTGCCAGCAGCTACTCCGGGACAACGGGCTATGGCTACACCTTC | CASSYSGTTGYGYTF
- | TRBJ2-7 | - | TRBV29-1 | TGCAGCGTTGAAGAGGCAGGGGGGTGGACCTACTTC | CSVEEAGGWTYF
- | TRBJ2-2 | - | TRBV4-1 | TGCGCCAGCAGCTCGCAGACTGGTACCGGGGAGCTGTTTTTT | CASSSQTGTGELFF
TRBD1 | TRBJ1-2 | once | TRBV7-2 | TGTGCCAGCAGCTCGCAGGGGGCTGGCTACACCTTC | CASSSQGAGYTF
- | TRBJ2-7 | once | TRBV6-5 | TGTGCCAGCAGTCCCGGAGGGCCCTACGAGCAGTACTTC | CASSPGGPYEQYF
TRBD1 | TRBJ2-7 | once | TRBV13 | TGTGCCAGCAGCTCGCTTCGGACAGGTCGGACCTACGAGCAGTACTTC | CASSSLRTGRTYEQYF
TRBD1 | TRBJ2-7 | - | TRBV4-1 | TGCGCCAGCAGCCATGACAGGGAAAGCGCCAGCTCCTACGAGCAGTACTTC | CASSHDRESASSYEQYF
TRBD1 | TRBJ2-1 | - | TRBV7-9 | TGTGCCAGCAGCGTGGGACAGGGTTCCTACAATGAGCAGTTCTTC | CASSVGQGSYNEQFF
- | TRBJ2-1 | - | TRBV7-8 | TGTGCCAGCAGCCCAAGAGCCGGGACGTCCCTGAATGAGCAGTTCTTC | CASSPRAGTSLNEQFF
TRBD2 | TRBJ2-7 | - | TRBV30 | TGTGCCTGGAACATGGGGACTAGCGCCCAGTACGAGCAGTACTTC | CAWNMGTSAQYEQYF
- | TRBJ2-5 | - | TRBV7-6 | TGTGCCAGCAGCTTATTCGGGGGCCCCCAAGAGACCCAGTACTTC | CASSLFGGPQETQYF
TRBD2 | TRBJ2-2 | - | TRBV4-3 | TGCGCCAGCAGCCAAGACGATAGCGGGAGGGGGGACACCGGGGAGCTGTTTTTT | CASSQDDSGRGDTGELFF
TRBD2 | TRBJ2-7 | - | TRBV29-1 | TGCAGCGTTGAAGACCGACTAGCGGGAGCCGTCGAGCAGTACTTC | CSVEDRLAGAVEQYF
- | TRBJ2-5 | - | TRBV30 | TGTGCCTGGAACGACCACCAAGAGACCCAGTACTTC | CAWNDHQETQYF
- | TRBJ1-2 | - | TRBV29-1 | TGCAGCGTTCGATCTAACTATGGCTACACCTTC | CSVRSNYGYTF
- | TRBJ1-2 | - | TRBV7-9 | TGTGCCAGCAGCTCCTTCGATGGGGCGCTGAGCTATGGCTACACCTTC | CASSSFDGALSYGYTF
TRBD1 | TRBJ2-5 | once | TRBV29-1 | TGCAGCGTTGAAGAGGGGACAGGGATGAAAGAGACCCAGTACTTC | CSVEEGTGMKETQYF
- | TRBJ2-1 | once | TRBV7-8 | TGTGCCAGCAGCCTTTACACTGCTTACAATGAGCAGTTCTTC | CASSLYTAYNEQFF
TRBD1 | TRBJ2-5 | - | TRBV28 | TGTGCCAGCAGCACCGGGACAGGGAAGAGGGGTGTATGGACCCAGTACTTC | CASSTGTGKRGVWTQYF
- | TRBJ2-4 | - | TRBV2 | TGTGCCAGCAGGCAGAATTTTGTCAAAAACATTCAGTACTTC | CASRQNFVKNIQYF
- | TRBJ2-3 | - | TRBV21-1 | TGTGCCAGCCAGCGTCCGGGAGGGCCCCATACGCAGTATTTT | CASQRPGGPHTQYF
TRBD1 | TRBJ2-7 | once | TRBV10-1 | TGCGCCAGCAGTGCCCACACCGGGACAGGGGGCTATACTTACGAGCAGTACTTC | CASSAHTGTGGYTYEQYF
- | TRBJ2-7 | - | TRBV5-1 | TGCGCCAGCAGCTTTGGTGGTATAATGCACTACGAGCAGTACTTC | CASSFGGIMHYEQYF
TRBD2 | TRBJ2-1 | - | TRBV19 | TGTGCCAGTATTGGAGGGACTAGCCTTGGCAATGAGCAGTTCTTC | CASIGGTSLGNEQFF
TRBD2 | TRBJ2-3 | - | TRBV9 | TGTGCCAGCAGCGTAGTGACTAGCGGGAGAGAGACAGATACGCAGTATTTT | CASSVVTSGRETDTQYF
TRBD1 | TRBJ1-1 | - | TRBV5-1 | TGCGCCAGCAGTTTAGGACAGGGGGGCACTGAAGCTTTCTTT | CASSLGQGGTEAFF